The 27 T cell receptor beta chains reported below all come from one sample, sequenced in a study of vaccination and CD4 T cells after COVID-19 (dated by TCRdb to the early 2020s). The antigens of these receptors remain unknown. In the paper's terms, the time point label means: late sampling 161 to 241 days after vaccination in three convalescent patients. The sample's treatment or condition label, in plain terms: roughly 11-day PBMC culture with coronavirus spike peptide pools or control peptides (ViraFEST assay). The method was PCR. Sequencing used an Illumina iSeq 100. DNA from cultured CD4+ T cells was subjected to TCR sequencing with the Oncomine TCR Beta short-read assay at the Johns Hopkins FTIC core. TCRdb reanalyzed the raw reads on its own, using fastp at Q25 for trimming and MiXCR for clone calling, and kept in-frame beta chains. Rows are combined by CDR3 protein, so each entry shows the most common genes and DNA. In all, the sample holds around 27,000 distinct CDR3 sequences, and 25% to 35% of those were seen once. The top ten clones comprise roughly 7.1% of the sample.

This specimen was CD4+ T cells from blood, cultured in vitro, taken about 7 months after SARS-CoV-2 vaccination. The source is a human donor who had recovered from COVID-19.

The chain combines TRBV7-3 with TRBJ2-1, with D perhaps TRBD1 (6 bases). Trimming removed 5 bases from V and 4 bases from J, with 15 bases in between. Germline V gives CDR1 SGHTA, CDR2 FQGTGA. This CDR3 is 15 amino acids long. Here the CDR3 reads CASSPRDISYNEQFF. In DNA, the CDR3 is TGTGCCAGCAGCCCCCGGGACATTTCATACAATGAGCAGTTCTTC. Based on the CDR3 plus reference TRBV7-3 and TRBJ2-1, the full variable domain is GAGVSQTPSNKVTEKGKYVELRCDPISGHTALYWYRQSLGQGPEFLIYFQGTGAADDSGLPNDRFFAVRPEGSVSTLKIQRTERGDSAVYLCASSPRDISYNEQFFGPGTRLTVL.

This clonotype was detected only a few times. The rearrangement joins TRBV19 to TRBJ1-1; D uncertain. The CDR3 length is 12 residues. Per germline, CDR1 LNHDA and CDR2 SQIVND (reference sequence). Trimming cost V 5 bases and J 9 bases, with 13 bases left between them. The CDR3 spells CASSSTPGKAFF. The CDR3 DNA reads as TGTGCCAGTAGTTCCACTCCGGGAAAAGCTTTCTTT. The full variable domain, its missing parts supplied by reference TRBV19 and TRBJ1-1, is DGGITQSPKYLFRKEGQNVTLSCEQNLNHDAMYWYRQDPGQGLRLIYYSQIVNDFQKGDIAEGYSVSREKKESFPLTVTSAQKNPTAFYLCASSSTPGKAFFGQGTRLTVV.

Of note for this clonotype: Germline and junction disagree at one end, which may indicate a read error. The CDR3 loop reads CTRHKGRETQYF. The CDR3 coding sequence is TGTACCAGACATAAGGGGAGAGAGACCCAGTACTTC. The chain links TRBV6-1 to TRBJ2-5; D is possibly TRBD1 or TRBD2 (5 bases each). Germline assignment: CDR1 MNHNS and CDR2 SASEGT. This CDR3 has 12 amino acids.

The genes are TRBV2 and TRBJ1-2; D not certain. Between the trimmed V and J ends, which lost 3 bases and 0 bases, there was a span of 8 bases. CDR1 and CDR2 (germline): SNHLY, FYNNEI. The CDR3 length is 14 residues. The chain's CDR3 is CASSDALSNYGYTF. DNA for the CDR3: TGTGCCAGCAGTGATGCCTTGTCTAACTATGGCTACACCTTC.

This clonotype was recorded a few times. J is TRBJ2-3 and V is TRBV2; 7 nucleotides line up with TRBD2. J was trimmed by 2 bases and V by 2 bases; bases with no gene match: 4. The CDR3 contains 15 residues. Germline V CDR1 and CDR2: SNHLY, FYNNEI. CDR3 loop: CASSERLADTDTQYF. The CDR3 DNA sequence: TGTGCCAGCAGTGAACGGCTAGCGGACACAGATACGCAGTATTTT.

Only a few counts were recorded for this clonotype. J is TRBJ2-5 and V is TRBV20-1; maybe TRBD2 (7 bases). V was trimmed by 2 bases and J by 2 bases, leaving 24 bases between them. Germline CDR1 and CDR2: DFQATT and SNEGSKA (reference sequence). This CDR3 is 18 amino acids long. CDR3 amino acids: CSARPAGHLDPFQETQYF. In nucleotides, the CDR3 is TGCAGTGCTAGACCAGCGGGACACCTAGACCCCTTTCAAGAGACCCAGTACTTC.

This clonotype has a handful of counts. The chain is built from TRBV5-4 and TRBJ2-7; D might be TRBD2 (5 bases). In germline, CDR1 is SGHNT, CDR2 YYREEE (reference sequence). Between the trimmed V and J ends, which lost 3 bases and 1 base, there was a span of 17 bases. The CDR3 runs to 16 residues. CDR3 bases: TGTGCCAGCAGCTCCGGACTTATCGGCACTTCCTACGAGCAGTACTTC. This gives the protein CASSSGLIGTSYEQYF.

This CDR3 reads CASSFGQGETQYF. The CDR3 DNA is TGTGCCAGCAGCTTCGGACAGGGAGAGACCCAGTACTTC. The chain couples TRBV7-2 to TRBJ2-5, with 8 bases lining up with TRBD1. Trimming at V came to 3 bases and at J to 4 bases, leaving 1 base not matched to a gene. The germline V gene has CDR1 SGHTA and CDR2 FQGNSA. This CDR3 has 13 residues.

This clonotype was detected ten times or more. J is TRBJ1-2 and V is TRBV19; unclear D gene. The CDR3 covers 12 residues. Trimming cost V 7 bases and J 8 bases, with 14 bases left between them. Looked up from germline, CDR1 is LNHDA and CDR2 is SQIVND (reference sequence). The DNA of the CDR3 is TGTGCCAGTACCGGTTCCCTGTCCGGCTACACCTTC. Protein: CASTGSLSGYTF.

There are a few counts of this clonotype. The J gene is TRBJ2-5, the V gene TRBV11-3; D is uncertain. This CDR3 has 13 amino acids. The germline gives CDR1 SGHNT, CDR2 YENEEA. The V and J ends lost 5 bases and 5 bases respectively, with 12 bases between them. The CDR3 loop is CASSQESRETQYF. In nucleotides, the CDR3 is TGTGCCAGCAGCCAAGAAAGCCGGGAGACCCAGTACTTC.

On this clonotype itself: Germline and junction disagree at one end, which may indicate a read error. This rearrangement joins TRBV6-5 to TRBJ2-7; TRBD1 agrees at 7 bases. The CDR3 loop spans 15 amino acids. Germline assignment: CDR1 MNHEY and CDR2 SVGAGI. In nucleotides, the CDR3 is TGTGCCAGCAGTTCCTCCGGGACAGTTCTATACGGGCAGTACTTC. The encoded protein is CASSSSGTVLYGQYF.

The gene calls are TRBV10-3 and TRBJ2-5; D may be TRBD1 (5 bases). The germline V and J ends were trimmed by 2 bases and 5 bases, with 15 bases remaining between them. Germline V gene sequence: CDR1 ENHRY, CDR2 SYGVKD. This CDR3 region has 15 residues. Here the CDR3 reads CAISEVKGSVETQYF. Here the CDR3 DNA reads TGTGCCATCAGTGAGGTAAAGGGGTCTGTCGAGACCCAGTACTTC.

This clonotype is termed medium-sized (0.01 to 0.1%). The chain uses TRBV20-1 and TRBJ1-5, with D possibly matching TRBD1 (5 bases). Per the germline V gene, CDR1 is DFQATT and CDR2 is SNEGSKA (reference sequence). The CDR3 contains 16 residues. V shed 0 bases and J shed 2 bases, with 14 bases lying between them. CDR3 amino acids: CSARDLRGMGNQPQHF. The CDR3 DNA follows: TGCAGTGCTAGAGATCTCCGGGGGATGGGCAATCAGCCCCAGCATTTT.

The chain links TRBV10-3 to TRBJ2-5; TRBD1 aligns across 7 bases. This CDR3 contains 14 residues. Germline V gives CDR1 ENHRY, CDR2 SYGVKD. Unmatched junction bases numbered 3, after V lost 4 bases and J lost 1 base. CDR3 DNA: TGTGCCATCAGTGGCGGACAGGCCCAAGAGACCCAGTACTTC. This codes for CAISGGQAQETQYF.

The chain joins TRBV29-1 to TRBJ2-5, with D possibly matching TRBD1 (6 bases). V lost 2 bases to trimming and J lost 0 bases, with 10 bases between them. The CDR3 loop spans 14 amino acids. The germline gives CDR1 SQVTM, CDR2 ANQGSEA. CDR3 loop: CSVEWTAYQETQYF. Written as DNA, the CDR3 is TGCAGCGTTGAATGGACAGCGTACCAAGAGACCCAGTACTTC.

The V call is TRBV5-4, the J call TRBJ2-7; TRBD1 is a possible D gene (6 bases). Germline lookup yields CDR1 SGHNT and CDR2 YYREEE (reference sequence). The CDR3 loop spans 14 amino acids. The germline V and J ends were trimmed by 0 bases and 7 bases, with 14 bases remaining between them. The CDR3 here is CASSLEAGVGEQYF. The CDR3 DNA is TGTGCCAGCAGCTTGGAGGCAGGGGTGGGAGAGCAGTACTTC.

CDR3 nucleotides: TGTGCCAGCAGCCAGGGGCCCCTGAATTCACCCCTCCACTTT. Its protein product is CASSQGPLNSPLHF. V is TRBV6-1 and J is TRBJ1-6, with D possibly TRBD1 on 6 matching bases. CDR1 MNHNS and CDR2 SASEGT come from the germline V gene. Between the trimmed V and J ends, which lost 6 bases and 7 bases, there was a span of 13 bases. This CDR3 is built from 14 residues.

This chain connects TRBV6-1 to TRBJ1-5; 7 nucleotides match TRBD1. J was trimmed by 9 bases and V by 5 bases; bases with no gene match: 10. Germline V gene sequence: CDR1 MNHNS, CDR2 SASEGT. The CDR3 covers 14 residues. CDR3 in amino acids: CASSPDREGLPQHF. For the CDR3, the DNA is TGTGCCAGCAGTCCCGACAGGGAGGGGCTGCCCCAGCATTTT.

V gene TRBV28 combines with J gene TRBJ1-1; D gene unclear. CDR3 length: 19 residues. Germline-derived CDR1 and CDR2 are MDHEN and SYDVKM. The V gene lost 6 bases and the J gene lost 2 bases, with 28 bases spanning the gap. The CDR3, as DNA: TGTGCCAGCAGCCCCTGGGGTCCCCAGAGCCCGGCATACAACACTGAAGCTTTCTTT. This sequence encodes CASSPWGPQSPAYNTEAFF.

The chain recombines TRBV6-5 with TRBJ2-2; D may be TRBD2 (5 bases). The germline V gene has CDR1 MNHEY and CDR2 SVGAGI. V was shortened by 0 bases and J by 3 bases, with 14 bases between the two germline ends. The CDR3 covers 17 residues. Here the CDR3 reads CASSYSRPDLYTGELFF. CDR3 coding DNA: TGTGCCAGCAGTTACTCGAGGCCGGACTTATACACCGGGGAGCTGTTTTTT.

The chain employs TRBV20-1 and TRBJ2-1; D may be TRBD1 or TRBD2 (7 bases each). The V gene lost 3 bases and the J gene lost 4 bases, with 13 bases spanning the gap. The CDR3 contains 14 residues. Per the germline V gene, CDR1 is DFQATT and CDR2 is SNEGSKA (reference sequence). The CDR3 nucleotides are TGCAGTGCTAGCTGGCAGGGGGGGTACAATGAGCAGTTCTTC. Its protein product is CSASWQGGYNEQFF.

The table lists this clonotype with a few counts. The rearrangement uses TRBV5-1 and TRBJ1-5; TRBD1 is a possible D gene (6 bases). The V end was cut by 4 bases, the J end by 5 bases, with 16 bases between. Germline-derived CDR1 and CDR2 are SGHRS and YFSETQ. The CDR3 is made up of 15 amino acids. CDR3 sequence (DNA): TGCGCCAGCAGCGCGACAGGACGGGAGGATCAGCCCCAGCATTTT. This gives the protein CASSATGREDQPQHF.

This clonotype was counted a few times. The J gene is TRBJ2-2, the V gene TRBV7-3; TRBD1 might be the D (5 bases). Germline V gene data show CDR1 as SGHTA and CDR2 as FQGTGA. V was shortened by 6 bases and J by 1 base, with 6 bases between the two germline ends. CDR3 length: 13 residues. The CDR3 region has the DNA TGTGCCAGCAGAACAGGGAACACCGGGGAGCTGTTTTTT. Translation: CASRTGNTGELFF.

This chain connects TRBV18 to TRBJ2-7; 10 nucleotides line up with TRBD1. The ends lost 2 bases at V and 7 bases at J; junction bases unmatched: 8. Germline V gene lookup returns CDR1 KGHSH and CDR2 LQKENI. The CDR3 length is 15 residues. The CDR3 nucleotides are TGTGCCAGCTCACCATACCGGGACAGGGGAAGGGAGCAGTACTTC. Protein product: CASSPYRDRGREQYF.

Here the CDR3 DNA reads TGTGCCAGCAGTTACAGGGGGTACAATGAGCAGTTCTTC. Its translation: CASSYRGYNEQFF. The V gene is TRBV6-2 or TRBV6-3, the J gene TRBJ2-1, with D possibly TRBD1 on 6 matching bases. Trimming took 2 bases from V and 4 from J, leaving 6 bases between them. Looked up from germline, CDR1 is MNHEY and CDR2 is SVGEGT. The CDR3 length is 13 residues.

In its sample, this clonotype was seen many times. V gene TRBV20-1 combines with J gene TRBJ2-5; D not certain. The CDR3 covers 14 residues. Trimming stripped 3 bases from V and 5 bases from J, with 16 bases between. Germline values: CDR1 DFQATT, CDR2 SNEGSKA (reference sequence). CDR3 protein: CSASGARALETQYF. The CDR3 bases are TGCAGTGCTAGTGGTGCCCGCGCTTTGGAGACCCAGTACTTC.

This clonotype has more than one count but fewer than ten. This sequence joins TRBV7-2 and TRBJ2-2; tentative D call: TRBD2 (6 bases). Germline CDR1 SGHTA, CDR2 FQGNSA. V lost 7 bases, J lost 0 bases, and 15 bases lay in between. This CDR3 region has 16 residues. This chain's CDR3 is CASTALAHANTGELFF. CDR3 coding DNA: TGTGCCAGCACCGCTCTAGCGCACGCGAACACCGGGGAGCTGTTTTTT. The full variable domain, with the rest looked up from reference TRBV7-2 and TRBJ2-2, is GAGVSQSPSNKVTEKGKDVELRCDPISGHTALYWYRQSLGQGLEFLIYFQGNSAPDKSGLPSDRFSAERTGGSVSTLTIQRTQQEDSAVYLCASTALAHANTGELFFGEGSRLTVL.